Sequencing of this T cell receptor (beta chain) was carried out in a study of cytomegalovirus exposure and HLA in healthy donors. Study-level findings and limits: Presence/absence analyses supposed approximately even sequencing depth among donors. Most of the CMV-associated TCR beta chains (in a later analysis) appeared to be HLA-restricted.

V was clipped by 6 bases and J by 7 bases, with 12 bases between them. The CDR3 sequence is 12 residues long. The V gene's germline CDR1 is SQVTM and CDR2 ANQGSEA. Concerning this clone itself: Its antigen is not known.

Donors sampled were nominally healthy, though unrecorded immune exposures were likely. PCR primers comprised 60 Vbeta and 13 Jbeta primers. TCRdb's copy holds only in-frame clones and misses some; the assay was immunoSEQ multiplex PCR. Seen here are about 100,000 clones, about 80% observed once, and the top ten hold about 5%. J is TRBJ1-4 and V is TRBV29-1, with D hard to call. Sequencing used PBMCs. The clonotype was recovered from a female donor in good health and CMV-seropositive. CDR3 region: CSVKEGGEKLFF. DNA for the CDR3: TGCAGCGTAAAAGAAGGCGGTGAAAAACTGTTTTTT.